These 15 T cell receptor beta chains originate from one sample sequenced in a study of vaccination effects on CD4 cells after COVID-19. The antigens for these receptors are not known. Within the ViraFEST assay, antigen-specific CD4+ T cells underwent expansion with viral peptide pools prior to sequencing. With roughly 9 days of culture completed, CD4+ T cells were isolated. No vaccinee had earlier SARS-CoV-2 infection, and nucleocapsid antibodies were negative. Clones were read by immunoSEQ multiplex PCR, and TCRdb kept only the in-frame ones, dropping some. The sample lists fewer than 70,000 clones; 75% to 85% were seen once. The starting material was CD4+ T cells from PBMCs cultured with SARS-CoV-2 spike peptides, obtained before COVID-19 vaccination. Every receptor here comes from a human donor who received a COVID-19 vaccine.

The chain combines TRBV9 with TRBJ1-1; no clear D gene. V lost 0 bases to trimming and J lost 5 bases, with 8 bases between them. This CDR3 comprises 13 residues. Germline CDR1 SGDLS, CDR2 YYNGEE. The CDR3 loop reads CASSVVIGTEAFF. In DNA form, the CDR3 reads TGTGCCAGCAGCGTAGTTATAGGGACTGAAGCTTTCTTT.

J is TRBJ1-2 and V is TRBV19; weak D call: TRBD1 (5 bases). Trimming took 5 bases from V and 4 from J, leaving 17 bases between them. CDR1 and CDR2 (germline): LNHDA, SQIVND (reference sequence). This CDR3 is 15 amino acids long. CDR3 coding DNA: TGTGCCAGTAGTCTCCCTACCCTGGGGACCTATGGCTACACCTTC. This gives the protein CASSLPTLGTYGYTF.

In this sample, this clone turned up a few times. The chain carries TRBV5-6 and TRBJ2-7; D perhaps matches TRBD1 (6 bases). Trimming stripped 1 base from V and 7 bases from J, with 12 bases between. This CDR3 has 13 residues. In germline, CDR1 is SGHDT, CDR2 YYEEEE. The CDR3 reads CASSLIQGGEQYV. CDR3 coding DNA: TGTGCCAGCAGCTTGATACAGGGCGGGGAGCAGTACGTC.

V usage is TRBV6-5 and J usage is TRBJ2-2, with 7 bases identical to TRBD2. The length of the CDR3 is 15 residues. J gave up 2 bases and V 6 bases, and 6 bases lay outside the gene matches. Looked up from germline, CDR1 is MNHEY and CDR2 is SVGAGI. This CDR3 reads CASSRGTTNTGELFF. CDR3 in DNA: TGTGCCAGCAGCCGCGGGACTACTAACACCGGGGAGCTGTTTTTT.

V and J are TRBV6-5 and TRBJ2-1; D is ambiguous. Germline V gene sequence: CDR1 MNHEY, CDR2 SVGAGI. The CDR3 consists of 15 residues. The germline V and J ends were trimmed by 2 bases and 0 bases, with 8 bases remaining between them. CDR3 residues: CASSYDSSSYNEQFF. The CDR3 DNA sequence: TGTGCCAGCAGTTACGACTCCAGCTCCTACAATGAGCAGTTCTTC.

The chain recombines TRBV5-1 with TRBJ2-2; D not resolved. The CDR3 sequence is 14 residues long. The V gene's germline CDR1 is SGHRS and CDR2 YFSETQ. Trimming removed 3 bases from V and 1 base from J, with 7 bases in between. CDR3 protein: CASSSSMNTGELFF. The CDR3 nucleotides are TGCGCCAGCAGCTCCTCAATGAACACCGGGGAGCTGTTTTTT.

V and J are TRBV6-6 and TRBJ2-3; D is perhaps TRBD2 (6 bases). The CDR3 sequence is 14 residues long. The V end lost 9 bases, the J end lost 1 base, and 14 bases lay between the germline ends. Looked up from germline, CDR1 is MNHNY and CDR2 is SVGAGI (reference sequence). The CDR3 protein is CASRIPGGTDTQYF. For the CDR3, the DNA is TGTGCCAGTAGAATACCGGGGGGCACAGATACGCAGTATTTT.

This clone came up once. The chain employs TRBV6-5 and TRBJ1-1; 7 bases align to TRBD1. The CDR3 runs to 13 residues. CDR1 and CDR2 from the germline V gene are MNHEY and SVGAGI. V lost 8 bases, J lost 0 bases, and 3 bases stayed unmatched. The CDR3 DNA reads as TGTGCCAGCGGCACAGGGGTGAACACTGAAGCTTTCTTT. It codes for CASGTGVNTEAFF.

A remark on this clone: The junction departs from germline at one end; a sequencing error may be responsible. V usage is TRBV6-2 or TRBV6-3 and J usage is TRBJ1-2; D remains ambiguous. The CDR3 contains 13 residues. Germline V CDR1 and CDR2: MNHEY, SVGEGT. The CDR3 bases are TGTGCCAGCAGCGACCTAACTCCCCCATGGGCTATCTTC. Translated, it gives CASSDLTPPWAIF.

This clone occurred once. This chain connects TRBV18 to TRBJ2-2; TRBD2 might be the D (5 bases). Germline V gene lookup returns CDR1 KGHSH and CDR2 LQKENI. This CDR3 comprises 14 residues. V was pared by 2 bases and J by 6 bases, with 10 bases between. CDR3 DNA sequence: TGTGCCAGCTCACCATTCCGAGGGTCCGGGGAGCTGTTTTTT. This encodes CASSPFRGSGELFF.

The gene calls are TRBV5-1 and TRBJ2-3, with 11 bases identical to TRBD2. The CDR3 has 15 residues. V shed 4 bases, J shed 0 bases, and the junction held 1 base outside the gene matches. Germline V gene data show CDR1 as SGHRS and CDR2 as YFSETQ. Written as DNA, the CDR3 is TGCGCCAGCAGCCTAGCGGGGGGAAGCACAGATACGCAGTATTTT. Protein: CASSLAGGSTDTQYF.

Written as DNA, the CDR3 is TGTGCCAGCAGCTTATTAGGTCAGGGGAAAAACATTCAGTACTTC. This gives the protein CASSLLGQGKNIQYF. The chain links TRBV7-8 to TRBJ2-4, with a possible D match to TRBD1 (6 bases). This CDR3 spans 15 amino acids. Between the trimmed V and J ends, which lost 2 bases and 4 bases, there was a span of 12 bases. From germline, CDR1 is SGHVS and CDR2 FQNEAQ. Using reference TRBV7-8 and TRBJ2-4 for the parts outside the CDR3, the full variable domain is GAGVSQSPRYKVAKRGQDVALRCDPISGHVSLFWYQQALGQGPEFLTYFQNEAQLDKSGLPSDRFFAERPEGSVSTLKIQRTQQEDSAVYLCASSLLGQGKNIQYFGAGTRLSVL.

The chain joins TRBV2 to TRBJ1-5; 10 bases map to TRBD1. This CDR3 is 14 amino acids long. The junction had 5 bases not matched to a gene; V was cut back by 6 bases and J by 6 bases. Germline V gene lookup returns CDR1 SNHLY and CDR2 FYNNEI. The CDR3 sequence: CASSLGQGFQPQHF. For the CDR3, the DNA is TGTGCCAGCAGCCTGGGACAGGGGTTTCAGCCCCAGCATTTT.

The chain combines TRBV7-2 with TRBJ2-1; D is ambiguous. This CDR3 contains 13 residues. Germline values: CDR1 SGHTA, CDR2 FQGNSA. Deletions cut 4 bases from V and 0 bases from J, with 4 bases between. CDR3 nucleotides: TGTGCCAGCAGCTCGAGCTCCTACAATGAGCAGTTCTTC. Translating it yields CASSSSSYNEQFF.

The rearrangement joins TRBV21-1 to TRBJ2-7; TRBD2 was called by the table and not checked on the DNA. TRBV21-1 is shown as a pseudogene. CDR3 length: 16 amino acids. CDR3 in DNA: TGTGCCAGCAGCAATTATAAGCGGAAACACTCCTACGAGCAGTACGTC. Amino acids: CASSNYKRKHSYEQYV.